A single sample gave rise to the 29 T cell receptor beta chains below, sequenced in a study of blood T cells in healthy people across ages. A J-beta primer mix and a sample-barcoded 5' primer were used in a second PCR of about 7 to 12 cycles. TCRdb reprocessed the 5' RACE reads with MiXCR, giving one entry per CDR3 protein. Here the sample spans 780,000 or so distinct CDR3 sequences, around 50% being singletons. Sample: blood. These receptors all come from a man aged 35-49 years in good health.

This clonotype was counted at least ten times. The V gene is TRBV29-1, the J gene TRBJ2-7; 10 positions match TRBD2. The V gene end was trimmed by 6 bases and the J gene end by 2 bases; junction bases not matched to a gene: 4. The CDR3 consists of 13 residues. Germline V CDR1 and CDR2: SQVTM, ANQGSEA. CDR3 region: CSVGTSEAYEQYF. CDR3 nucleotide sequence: TGCAGCGTGGGGACTAGCGAAGCCTACGAGCAGTACTTC.

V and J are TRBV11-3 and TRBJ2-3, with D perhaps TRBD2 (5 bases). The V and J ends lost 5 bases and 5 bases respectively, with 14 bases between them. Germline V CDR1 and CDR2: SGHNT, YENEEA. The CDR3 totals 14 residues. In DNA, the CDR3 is TGTGCCAGCAGCCCCGGAGGCTCCAAAGATACGCAGTATTTT. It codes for CASSPGGSKDTQYF.

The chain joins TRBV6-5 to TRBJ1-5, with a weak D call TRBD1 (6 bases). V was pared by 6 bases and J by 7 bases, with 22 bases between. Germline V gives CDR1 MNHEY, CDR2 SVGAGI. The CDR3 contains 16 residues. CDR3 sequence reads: CASSSARGRGGQPQHF. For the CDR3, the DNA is TGTGCCAGCAGCTCCGCCCGGGGCAGGGGTGGACAGCCCCAGCATTTT.

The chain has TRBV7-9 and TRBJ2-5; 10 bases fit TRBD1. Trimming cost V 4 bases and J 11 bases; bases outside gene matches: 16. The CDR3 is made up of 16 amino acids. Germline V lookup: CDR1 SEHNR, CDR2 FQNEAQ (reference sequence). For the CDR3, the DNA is TGTGCCAGCAGCTCCCTTCCGGGACAGGGGAGCGATGAGCAGTACTTC. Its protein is CASSSLPGQGSDEQYF.

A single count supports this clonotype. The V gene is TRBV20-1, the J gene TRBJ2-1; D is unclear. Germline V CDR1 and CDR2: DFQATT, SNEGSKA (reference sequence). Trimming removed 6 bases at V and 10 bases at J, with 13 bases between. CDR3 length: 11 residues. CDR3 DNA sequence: TGCAGTGCCTCTCGGCCCTTGGAGCAGTTCTTC. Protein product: CSASRPLEQFF.

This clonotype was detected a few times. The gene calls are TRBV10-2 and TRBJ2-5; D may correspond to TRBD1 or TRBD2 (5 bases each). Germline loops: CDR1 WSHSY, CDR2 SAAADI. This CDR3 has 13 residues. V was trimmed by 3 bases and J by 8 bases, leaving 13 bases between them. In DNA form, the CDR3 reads TGCGCCAGCAGTGACCGGGACCCGATAACCCAGTACTTC. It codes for CASSDRDPITQYF.

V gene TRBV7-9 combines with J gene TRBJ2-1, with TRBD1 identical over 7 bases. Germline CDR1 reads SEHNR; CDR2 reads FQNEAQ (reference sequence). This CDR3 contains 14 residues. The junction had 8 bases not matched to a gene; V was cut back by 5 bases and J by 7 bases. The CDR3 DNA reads TGTGCCAGCAGCCAGGGACAGTATACGAATGAGCAGTTCTTC. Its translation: CASSQGQYTNEQFF.

The CDR3 DNA follows: TGTGCCAGCAGCCGGCGCCAACTGGTTCCTGGGGCCAACGTCCTGACTTTC. Translated, it gives CASSRRQLVPGANVLTF. The chain is built from TRBV7-9 and TRBJ2-6, with D unclear. The CDR3 covers 17 residues. V was pared by 5 bases and J by 2 bases, with 16 bases between. Germline assignment: CDR1 SEHNR and CDR2 FQNEAQ (reference sequence).

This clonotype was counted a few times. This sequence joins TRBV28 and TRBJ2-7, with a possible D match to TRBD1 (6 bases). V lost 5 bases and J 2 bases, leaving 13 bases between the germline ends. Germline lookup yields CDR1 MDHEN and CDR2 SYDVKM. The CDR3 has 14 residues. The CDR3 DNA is TGTGCCAGCAGTACCGGGACAACCGCCTACGAGCAGTACTTC. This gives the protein CASSTGTTAYEQYF.

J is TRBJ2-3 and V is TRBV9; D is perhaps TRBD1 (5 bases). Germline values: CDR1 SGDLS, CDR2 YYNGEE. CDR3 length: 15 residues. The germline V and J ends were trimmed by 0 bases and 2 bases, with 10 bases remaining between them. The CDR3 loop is CASSVVKGSTDTQYF. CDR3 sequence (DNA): TGTGCCAGCAGCGTAGTAAAGGGGTCCACAGATACGCAGTATTTT.

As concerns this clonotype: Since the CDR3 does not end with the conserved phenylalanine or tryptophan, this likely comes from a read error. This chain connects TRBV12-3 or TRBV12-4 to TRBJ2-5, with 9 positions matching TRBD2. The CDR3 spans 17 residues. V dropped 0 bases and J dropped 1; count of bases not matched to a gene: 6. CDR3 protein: CASSLAGLLAGQETQYL. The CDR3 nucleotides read TGTGCCAGCAGTTTAGCGGGCCTACTAGCGGGCCAAGAGACCCAGTACTTA.

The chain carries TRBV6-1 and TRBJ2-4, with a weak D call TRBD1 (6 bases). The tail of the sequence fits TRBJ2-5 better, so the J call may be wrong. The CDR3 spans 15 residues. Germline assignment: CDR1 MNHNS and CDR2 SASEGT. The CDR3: CASSEYWTEQETQYF. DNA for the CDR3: TGTGCCAGCAGTGAATACTGGACAGAGCAAGAGACCCAGTACTTC.

The CDR3 DNA reads TGTGCCAGCAGTTTCGACAGGGGGTACCAAGAGACCCAGTACTTC. Its translation: CASSFDRGYQETQYF. The chain joins TRBV7-2 to TRBJ2-5, with 9 bases aligning to TRBD1. CDR3 size: 15 residues. CDR1 and CDR2 (germline): SGHTA, FQGNSA. V lost 6 bases, J lost 0 bases, and 5 bases stayed unmatched.

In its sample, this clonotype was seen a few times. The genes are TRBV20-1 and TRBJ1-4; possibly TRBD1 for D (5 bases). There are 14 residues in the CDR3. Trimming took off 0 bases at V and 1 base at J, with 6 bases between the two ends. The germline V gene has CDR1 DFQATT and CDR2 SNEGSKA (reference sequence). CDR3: CSARDQGTNEKLFF. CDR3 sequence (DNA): TGCAGTGCTAGAGATCAGGGAACTAATGAAAAACTGTTTTTT.

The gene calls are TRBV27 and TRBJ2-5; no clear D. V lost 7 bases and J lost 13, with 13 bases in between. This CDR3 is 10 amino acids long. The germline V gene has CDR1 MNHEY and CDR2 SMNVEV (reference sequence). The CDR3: CASMSCPRYF. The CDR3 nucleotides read TGTGCCAGCATGTCTTGTCCGCGGTACTTC.

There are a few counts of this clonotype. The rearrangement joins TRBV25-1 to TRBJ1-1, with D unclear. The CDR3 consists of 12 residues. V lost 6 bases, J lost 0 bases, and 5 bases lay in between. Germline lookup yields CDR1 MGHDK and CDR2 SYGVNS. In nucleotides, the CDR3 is TGTGCCAGCAGGGGGATGAACACTGAAGCTTTCTTT. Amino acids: CASRGMNTEAFF.

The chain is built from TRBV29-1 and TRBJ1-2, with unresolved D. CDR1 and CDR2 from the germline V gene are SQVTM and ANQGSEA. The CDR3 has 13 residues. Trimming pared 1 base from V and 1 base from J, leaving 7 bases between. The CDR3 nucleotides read TGCAGCGTTGAAGCAGAAGATAACTATGGCTACACCTTC. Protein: CSVEAEDNYGYTF.

The CDR3 sequence is CASSEIQGTSSYNEQFF. CDR3 nucleotides: TGTGCCAGCAGCGAGATACAGGGAACTAGCTCCTACAATGAGCAGTTCTTC. The J gene is TRBJ2-1, the V gene TRBV7-2; the D gene is possibly TRBD1 (6 bases). The CDR3 has 17 residues. Germline CDR1 is SGHTA and CDR2 is FQGNSA. V lost 5 bases to trimming and J lost 0 bases, with 17 bases between them. Drawing the rest from reference TRBV7-2 and TRBJ2-1, the complete variable domain is GAGVSQSPSNKVTEKGKDVELRCDPISGHTALYWYRQSLGQGLEFLIYFQGNSAPDKSGLPSDRFSAERTGGSVSTLTIQRTQQEDSAVYLCASSEIQGTSSYNEQFFGPGTRLTVL.

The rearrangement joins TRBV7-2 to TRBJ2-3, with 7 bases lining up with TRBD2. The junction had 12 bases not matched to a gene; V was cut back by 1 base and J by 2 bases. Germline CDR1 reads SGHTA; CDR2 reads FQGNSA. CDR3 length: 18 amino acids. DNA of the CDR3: TGTGCCAGCAGCTTAGTAGTGTTCGGGGGGTCCCTCACAGATACGCAGTATTTT. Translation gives CASSLVVFGGSLTDTQYF. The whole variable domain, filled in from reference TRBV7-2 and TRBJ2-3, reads GAGVSQSPSNKVTEKGKDVELRCDPISGHTALYWYRQSLGQGLEFLIYFQGNSAPDKSGLPSDRFSAERTGGSVSTLTIQRTQQEDSAVYLCASSLVVFGGSLTDTQYFGPGTRLTVL.

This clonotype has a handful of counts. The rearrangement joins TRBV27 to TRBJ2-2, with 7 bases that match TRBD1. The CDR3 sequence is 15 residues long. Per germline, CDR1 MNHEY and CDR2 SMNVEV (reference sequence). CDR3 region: CAVKEGARGTGELFF. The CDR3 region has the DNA TGTGCTGTAAAAGAGGGGGCTCGGGGCACCGGGGAGCTGTTTTTT.

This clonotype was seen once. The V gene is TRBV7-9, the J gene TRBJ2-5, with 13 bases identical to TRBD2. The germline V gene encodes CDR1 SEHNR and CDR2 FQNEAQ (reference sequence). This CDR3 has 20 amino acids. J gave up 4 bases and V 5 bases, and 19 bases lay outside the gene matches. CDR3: CASSPKSPRTSGSFVETQYF. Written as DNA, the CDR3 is TGTGCCAGCAGCCCCAAATCGCCACGGACTAGCGGGAGTTTTGTAGAGACCCAGTACTTC.

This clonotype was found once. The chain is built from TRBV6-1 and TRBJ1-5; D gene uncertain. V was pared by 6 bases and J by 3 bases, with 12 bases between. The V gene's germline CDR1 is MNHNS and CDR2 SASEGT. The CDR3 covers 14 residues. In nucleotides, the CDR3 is TGTGCCAGCAGGGACGGCAGGTACAATCAGCCCCAGCATTTT. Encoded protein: CASRDGRYNQPQHF.

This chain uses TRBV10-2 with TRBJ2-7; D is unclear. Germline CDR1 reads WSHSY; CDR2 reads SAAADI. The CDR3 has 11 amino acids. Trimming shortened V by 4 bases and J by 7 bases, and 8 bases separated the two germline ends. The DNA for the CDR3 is TGCGCCAGCAGTGGGTACGTTGAGCAGTACTTC. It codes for CASSGYVEQYF.

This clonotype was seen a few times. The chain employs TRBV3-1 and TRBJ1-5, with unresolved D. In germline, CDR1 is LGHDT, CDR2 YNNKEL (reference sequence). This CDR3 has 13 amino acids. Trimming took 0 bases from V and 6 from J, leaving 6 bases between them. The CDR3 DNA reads TGTGCCAGCAGCCAAGATTCGCTTCAGCCCCAGCATTTT. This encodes CASSQDSLQPQHF.

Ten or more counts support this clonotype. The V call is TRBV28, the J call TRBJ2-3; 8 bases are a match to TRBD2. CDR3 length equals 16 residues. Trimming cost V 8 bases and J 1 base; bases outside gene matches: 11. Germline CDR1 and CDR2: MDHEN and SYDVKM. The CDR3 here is CASRGGRARGTDTQYF. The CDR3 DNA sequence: TGTGCCAGCCGGGGGGGGAGGGCCCGAGGCACAGATACGCAGTATTTT.

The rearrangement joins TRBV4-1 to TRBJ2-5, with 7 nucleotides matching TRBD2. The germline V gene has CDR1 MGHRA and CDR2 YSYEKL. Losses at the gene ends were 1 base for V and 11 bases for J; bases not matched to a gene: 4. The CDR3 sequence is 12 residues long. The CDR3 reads CASSQGAGEQYF. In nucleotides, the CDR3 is TGCGCCAGCAGCCAAGGGGCGGGAGAGCAGTACTTC.

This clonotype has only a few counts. The CDR3 coding sequence is TGTGCCAGCAGCTTCGGACTAGCGGGATACTACGAGCAGTACTTC. This encodes CASSFGLAGYYEQYF. The chain recombines TRBV7-3 with TRBJ2-7; 12 bases agree with TRBD2. CDR1 is SGHTA, CDR2 FQGTGA, per germline. The CDR3 is 15 residues long. The junction had 3 bases not matched to a gene; V was cut back by 3 bases and J by 3 bases. Full variable domain (rest looked up from reference TRBV7-3 and TRBJ2-7): GAGVSQTPSNKVTEKGKYVELRCDPISGHTALYWYRQSLGQGPEFLIYFQGTGAADDSGLPNDRFFAVRPEGSVSTLKIQRTERGDSAVYLCASSFGLAGYYEQYFGPGTRLTVT.

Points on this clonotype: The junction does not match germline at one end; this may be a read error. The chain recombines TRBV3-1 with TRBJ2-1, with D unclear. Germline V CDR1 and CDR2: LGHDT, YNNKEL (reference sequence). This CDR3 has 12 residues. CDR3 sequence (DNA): TGTGCCAGTAGCCAAGATACGGCTGAGCAGTTCTTC. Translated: CASSQDTAEQFF.

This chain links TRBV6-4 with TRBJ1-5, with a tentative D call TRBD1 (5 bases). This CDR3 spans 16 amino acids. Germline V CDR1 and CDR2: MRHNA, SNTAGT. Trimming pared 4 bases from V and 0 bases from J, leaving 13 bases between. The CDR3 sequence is CASSGPRADSNQPQHF. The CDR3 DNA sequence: TGTGCCAGCAGTGGCCCCAGGGCCGATAGCAATCAGCCCCAGCATTTT.